The TCR beta chain described here comes from a study of cytomegalovirus exposure and HLA in healthy donors. J gave up 3 bases and V 4 bases, and 10 bases lay outside the gene matches. In germline, CDR1 is MGHRA, CDR2 YSYEKL. This CDR3 contains 17 residues. As for this clone: Its specificity is unknown.

Notes on the study in general: A classifier reportedly called cytomegalovirus status with high sensitivity and specificity. The authors considered a cluster of highly shared sequence variants likely to be a sequencing artifact. Association of a missense DCLRE1C variant with TCR beta V- and J-gene trimming was reported in a later analysis.

Both 60 Vbeta primers and 13 Jbeta primers went into the PCR. Here immunoSEQ multiplex PCR was the method, and the copy in TCRdb shows in-frame clones only, minus some. This table holds more than 110,000 clones, about three quarters found once. The origin of this receptor is a human donor in good health. V usage is TRBV4-1 and J usage is TRBJ1-5, with 9 nucleotides matching TRBD1. Sequenced input: PBMCs. The CDR3: CASSPQGTGRFNQPQHF. The CDR3 DNA sequence: TGCGCCAGCAGCCCCCAGGGGACAGGGAGGTTCAATCAGCCCCAGCATTTT.